This T cell receptor (beta chain) was identified during a study of cytomegalovirus exposure and HLA in healthy donors. Per the germline V gene, CDR1 is SGHAT and CDR2 is FQNNGV. This CDR3 contains 14 residues. Trimming stripped 1 base from V and 4 bases from J, with 10 bases between. Sequencing was performed with immunoSEQ multiplex PCR; in TCRdb, only in-frame clones are kept and a portion is missing. The data contain roughly 60,000 clones, roughly nine tenths of them singletons. The V gene is TRBV11-2, the J gene TRBJ2-5; no definite D call. Sequenced sample: PBMCs. The TCR sequence derives from a woman in her twenties or thirties in good health and CMV-seronegative. CDR3 residues: CASSLGSVRETQYF. In DNA, the CDR3 is TGTGCCAGCAGCTTAGGGAGCGTTCGAGAGACCCAGTACTTC.